The 9 T cell receptor beta chains below all came from one sample that was sequenced in a study of T cells in Graves' hyperthyroidism and ophthalmopathy. The TCR beta CDR3 regions underwent amplification using RNA transcripts as the source. A set of HTBI primers served as the primers for a first-round RT-PCR of the TCR CDR3. From the multiplex PCR reads, TCRdb called clonotypes with MiXCR, one entry per CDR3 protein. The sample records a few hundred thousand distinct CDR3 sequences, under 15% being singletons. Sequencing used blood. The source of these receptors is a woman aged 25 to 45 with Graves' hyperthyroidism.

The table lists this clonotype with many counts. The rearrangement uses TRBV5-6 and TRBJ2-1; weak D call: TRBD2 (5 bases). Germline V gene lookup returns CDR1 SGHDT and CDR2 YYEEEE. Trimming took off 0 bases at V and 10 bases at J, with 8 bases between the two ends. This CDR3 has 12 amino acids. CDR3 coding DNA: TGTGCCAGCAGCTTGGCGTCGGGGGAGCAGTTCTTC. It encodes CASSLASGEQFF.

This clonotype was recorded a few times. The rearrangement uses TRBV20-1 and TRBJ2-7; the D is unclear. The CDR3 covers 12 residues. The germline V gene encodes CDR1 DFQATT and CDR2 SNEGSKA (reference sequence). Trimming pared 0 bases from V and 3 bases from J, leaving 6 bases between. The CDR3 bases are TGCAGTGCTAGAGATGAGAGCTACGAGCAGTACTTC. The encoded protein is CSARDESYEQYF.

The chain carries TRBV6-5 and TRBJ2-7; D perhaps matches TRBD2 (6 bases). Trimming removed 0 bases at V and 0 bases at J, with 18 bases between. The CDR3 is 18 amino acids. Germline V lookup: CDR1 MNHEY, CDR2 SVGAGI. The CDR3 region is CASSYSRPAEGYSYEQYF. As DNA, the CDR3 is TGTGCCAGCAGTTACTCGCGGCCAGCGGAGGGTTACTCCTACGAGCAGTACTTC.

This clonotype was detected a few times. V gene TRBV20-1 combines with J gene TRBJ2-7; TRBD2 matches at 7 bases. CDR3 length: 18 amino acids. J gave up 0 bases and V 3 bases, and 17 bases lay outside the gene matches. Germline CDR1 DFQATT, CDR2 SNEGSKA (reference sequence). CDR3 bases: TGCAGTGCTAGCGGCCGGCTAGCGGCCCTCGTACTCTCCTACGAGCAGTACTTC. Protein: CSASGRLAALVLSYEQYF.

This clonotype has at least ten counts. The rearrangement links TRBV28 to TRBJ2-1; the D gene is possibly TRBD1 (5 bases). Between the trimmed V and J ends, which lost 6 bases and 4 bases, there was a span of 13 bases. The CDR3 covers 14 residues. From germline, CDR1 is MDHEN and CDR2 SYDVKM. CDR3 in amino acids: CASSPQKGYNEQFF. CDR3 DNA: TGTGCCAGCAGCCCCCAGAAGGGGTACAATGAGCAGTTCTTC.

This clonotype has a single count. The chain combines TRBV7-9 with TRBJ2-3, with D possibly being TRBD2 (6 bases). Germline V gene lookup returns CDR1 SEHNR and CDR2 FQNEAQ (reference sequence). The CDR3 totals 14 residues. V shed 9 bases and J shed 2 bases, with 15 bases lying between them. In DNA, the CDR3 is TGTGCCAGTTCAGTCGGCGGGAACACAGATACGCAGTATTTT. Translating it yields CASSVGGNTDTQYF.

The sample holds many counts of this clonotype. The chain joins TRBV28 to TRBJ2-1, with TRBD2 matching 10 bases. From germline, CDR1 is MDHEN and CDR2 SYDVKM. Trimming took 8 bases from V and 6 from J; bases not matched to a gene: 4. This CDR3 contains 13 residues. CDR3 nucleotides: TGTGCCAGCGGGACTAGCGATATCAATGAGCAGTTCTTC. The encoded protein is CASGTSDINEQFF.

This clonotype has just a few counts. This sequence may be a read error, since a much larger clone differs from it by one base. The rearrangement joins TRBV28 to TRBJ2-3; 8 bases align to TRBD1. Germline values: CDR1 MDHEN, CDR2 SYDVKM. J was trimmed by 1 base and V by 4 bases; bases with no gene match: 1. The CDR3 covers 14 residues. The CDR3 reads CASSSGQGTDTQYF. DNA for the CDR3: TGTGCCAGCAGTTCGGGACAGGGCACAGATACGCAGTATTTT. Complete variable domain (other parts from reference TRBV28 and TRBJ2-3): DVKVTQSSRYLVKRTGEKVFLECVQDMDHENMFWYRQDPGLGLRLIYFSYDVKMKEKGDIPEGYSVSREKKERFSLILESASTNQTSMYLCASSSGQGTDTQYFGPGTRLTVL.

The chain employs TRBV3-1 and TRBJ2-1; D is unclear. Germline loops: CDR1 LGHDT, CDR2 YNNKEL (reference sequence). The CDR3 is 18 amino acids. Deletions cut 0 bases from V and 0 bases from J, with 15 bases between. This CDR3 is CASSQEDGRFASYNEQFF. The DNA of the CDR3 is TGTGCCAGCAGCCAAGAGGACGGGCGGTTCGCCTCCTACAATGAGCAGTTCTTC.